Given below is one TCR beta chain in context. Its antigen is unknown. The data stem from a study of T cell repertoires in cytomegalovirus infection. About the study: Newly reported HLA-C-restricted and thoroughly characterized HLA-B-restricted CMV epitopes were employed. Public TCR beta signatures marked donors with CMV infection and the matching HLA.

Study-wide results and limits: Public TCR beta family frequency separated CMV-and-HLA carriers, including in an independent cohort. Ex vivo, HLA-C-restricted CMV-specific TCR beta clonotypes prevailed over the rest of the response.

The CDR3 has 14 residues. Trimming left V 4 bases short and J 7 bases short, with 11 bases between. Germline CDR1 is SNHLY and CDR2 is FYNNEI. TCRdb re-analysed the reads in MiXCR, keeping a single row per CDR3 protein. The table includes nearly 700,000 distinct CDR3 sequences, roughly a third detected once. The rearrangement joins TRBV2 to TRBJ1-6, with a possible D match to TRBD1 (5 bases). Sequences were derived from cultured PBMCs, sampled from culture after CMV antigen stimulation. The receptor's source is a human donor in good health (CMV status not recorded). Some clones in this sample may be carry-over from other donors' samples. CDR3 in amino acids: CASSVTAGNSPLHF. For the CDR3, the DNA is TGTGCCAGCAGTGTGACAGCTGGGAATTCACCCCTCCACTTT.